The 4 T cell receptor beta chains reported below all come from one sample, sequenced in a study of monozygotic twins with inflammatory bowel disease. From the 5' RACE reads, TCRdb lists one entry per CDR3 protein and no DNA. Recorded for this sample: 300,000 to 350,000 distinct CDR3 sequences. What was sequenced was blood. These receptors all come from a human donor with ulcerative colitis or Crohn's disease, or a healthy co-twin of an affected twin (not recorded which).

The CDR3 loop reads CASNARQVGYEQYF. V is TRBV5-6 and J is TRBJ2-7; no DNA is available, so the TRBD1 call from TCRdb remains unchecked. Per germline, CDR1 SGHDT and CDR2 YYEEEE. The CDR3 consists of 14 residues.

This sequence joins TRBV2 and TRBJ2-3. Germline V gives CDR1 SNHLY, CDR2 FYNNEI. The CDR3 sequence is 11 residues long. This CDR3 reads CASSELDTQYF.

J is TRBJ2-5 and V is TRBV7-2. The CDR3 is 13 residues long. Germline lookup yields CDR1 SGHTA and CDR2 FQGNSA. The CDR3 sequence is CASSLAPQETQYF.

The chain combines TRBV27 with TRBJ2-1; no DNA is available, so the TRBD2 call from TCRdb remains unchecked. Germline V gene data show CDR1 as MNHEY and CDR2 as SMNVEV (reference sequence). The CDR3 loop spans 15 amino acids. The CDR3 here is CASSSRDFSYNEQFF.